Below are 22 T cell receptor beta chains sequenced from a single sample in a study of beta chain features in type 1 diabetes. These TCRs' antigens remain unknown. Expressed TCRB transcripts got sequenced, as all isolated RNA was reverse transcribed. The data were produced by immunoSEQ multiplex PCR, yet TCRdb's version contains in-frame clones alone and is incomplete. The profile shows about 340,000 clones, about 14% of them singletons. Study-level findings and limits: Among all four CD4+ subsets, Type 1 diabetes patients had TCRB CDR3s that were moderately but significantly shorter.

Sequenced input: naive CD4+ T cells from blood. The receptor set was obtained from a woman aged 18-29 years with type 1 diabetes.

This clone was counted only a few times. The chain has TRBV28 and TRBJ2-2; D possibly corresponds to TRBD1 (5 bases). CDR3 length: 16 amino acids. Germline V gene data show CDR1 as MDHEN and CDR2 as SYDVKM. The V and J ends lost 6 bases and 4 bases respectively, with 18 bases between them. The CDR3 sequence: CASSLYGHSPTGELFF. In DNA form, the CDR3 reads TGTGCCAGCAGCCTCTATGGACACTCCCCCACCGGGGAGCTGTTTTTT.

In this sample, this clone turned up a few times. The chain joins TRBV30 to TRBJ1-4; no clear D gene. The CDR3 has 11 amino acids. The ends were cut back, 1 base at V and 12 bases at J, with 9 bases in the middle. The V gene's germline CDR1 is GTSNPN and CDR2 SVGIG (reference sequence). As DNA, the CDR3 is TGTGCCTGGAGTGGGGAGCGACAACTGTTTTTT. Encoded protein: CAWSGERQLFF.

The rearrangement joins TRBV29-1 to TRBJ2-1, with D hard to call. Germline loops: CDR1 SQVTM, CDR2 ANQGSEA. The CDR3 runs 12 residues. V gave up 3 bases and J gave up 7 bases, with 10 bases separating them. For the CDR3, the DNA is TGCAGCGTTGATCTAGTGCGGAATGAGCAGTTCTTC. Translating it yields CSVDLVRNEQFF.

The chain uses TRBV29-1 and TRBJ1-1; TRBD1 aligns across 7 bases. Germline V gene sequence: CDR1 SQVTM, CDR2 ANQGSEA. This CDR3 is built from 13 residues. V gave up 7 bases and J gave up 5 bases; unmatched junction bases: 10. CDR3 residues: CSATDRRRTEAFF. The DNA of the CDR3 is TGCAGCGCCACGGACAGGAGGAGGACTGAAGCTTTCTTT.

J is TRBJ2-1 and V is TRBV2, with D possibly TRBD2 on 5 matching bases. V lost 8 bases to trimming and J lost 0 bases, with 11 bases between them. This CDR3 is 14 amino acids long. Looked up from germline, CDR1 is SNHLY and CDR2 is FYNNEI. CDR3 DNA sequence: TGTGCCAGCTGCAGCGGTAACTCCTACAATGAGCAGTTCTTC. Its translation: CASCSGNSYNEQFF.

This chain connects TRBV29-1 to TRBJ1-2; the match to TRBD1 covers 8 bases. The CDR3 sequence is 14 residues long. The ends lost 6 bases at V and 1 base at J; junction bases unmatched: 7. Germline CDR1 reads SQVTM; CDR2 reads ANQGSEA. CDR3 nucleotide sequence: TGCAGCGTCCCCCAGGGGGCGAATAACTATGGCTACACCTTC. Amino acid sequence: CSVPQGANNYGYTF.

This clone has more than one count but fewer than ten. V usage is TRBV7-2 and J usage is TRBJ2-3, with D tentatively TRBD2 (8 bases). Germline loops: CDR1 SGHTA, CDR2 FQGNSA. CDR3 size: 16 residues. V gave up 7 bases and J gave up 1 base, with 18 bases separating them. The CDR3 is CASTQGVAGRTDTQYF. The CDR3, as DNA: TGTGCCAGCACCCAGGGGGTAGCGGGACGCACAGATACGCAGTATTTT.

V gene TRBV28 combines with J gene TRBJ2-5, with D perhaps matching TRBD2 (6 bases). CDR1 and CDR2 from the germline V gene are MDHEN and SYDVKM. V was shortened by 3 bases and J by 5 bases, with 16 bases between the two germline ends. The CDR3 is 15 amino acids. The CDR3 protein is CASSFGGWGEETQYF. The DNA for the CDR3 is TGTGCCAGCAGTTTTGGGGGGTGGGGGGAGGAGACCCAGTACTTC. Complete variable domain (other parts from reference TRBV28 and TRBJ2-5): DVKVTQSSRYLVKRTGEKVFLECVQDMDHENMFWYRQDPGLGLRLIYFSYDVKMKEKGDIPEGYSVSREKKERFSLILESASTNQTSMYLCASSFGGWGEETQYFGPGTRLLVL.

This clone was counted only a few times. V usage is TRBV21-1 and J usage is TRBJ2-5; TRBD1 is the table's D call and was not checked against the DNA. TRBV21-1 is a known pseudogene. This CDR3 spans 15 amino acids. The CDR3 reads CASSPRHSCSETQYF. For the CDR3, the DNA is TGTGCCAGCAGCCCCAGACACTCATGTTCGGAGACCCAGTACTTC.

The chain uses TRBV5-1 and TRBJ2-5; D not resolved. Germline V gene data show CDR1 as SGHRS and CDR2 as YFSETQ. Deletions cut 2 bases from V and 7 bases from J, with 6 bases between. The CDR3 sequence is 11 residues long. The CDR3 DNA reads TGCGCCAGCAGCTTCCCGGGGACCCAGTACTTC. This encodes CASSFPGTQYF. The whole variable domain, filled in from reference TRBV5-1 and TRBJ2-5, reads KAGVTQTPRYLIKTRGQQVTLSCSPISGHRSVSWYQQTPGQGLQFLFEYFSETQRNKGNFPGRFSGRQFSNSRSEMNVSTLELGDSALYLCASSFPGTQYFGPGTRLLVL.

CDR3 residues: CASSFAGTRGETQYF. The CDR3 nucleotides are TGTGCCAGCAGCTTTGCCGGGACTCGGGGGGAGACCCAGTACTTC. The V gene is TRBV7-7, the J gene TRBJ2-5; D perhaps matches TRBD2 (6 bases). The ends were cut back, 3 bases at V and 5 bases at J, with 16 bases in the middle. This CDR3 contains 15 residues. Germline values: CDR1 SSHAT, CDR2 FNYEAQ (reference sequence).

In this sample, this clone turned up a few times. The chain is built from TRBV18 and TRBJ1-5; TRBD1 aligns across 8 bases. CDR3 size: 16 residues. Trimming at V came to 6 bases and at J to 4 bases, leaving 11 bases not matched to a gene. CDR1 is KGHSH, CDR2 LQKENI, per germline. The CDR3 nucleotides are TGTGCCAGCTCCCCAATGGACAGGGCCGCTAATCAGCCCCAGCATTTT. Encoded protein: CASSPMDRAANQPQHF. Full variable domain (missing parts from reference TRBV18 and TRBJ1-5): NAGVMQNPRHLVRRRGQEARLRCSPMKGHSHVYWYRQLPEEGLKFMVYLQKENIIDESGMPKERFSAEFPKEGPSILRIQQVVRGDSAAYFCASSPMDRAANQPQHFGDGTRLSIL.

The rearrangement uses TRBV5-1 and TRBJ2-3, with TRBD2 matching 7 bases. The CDR3 has 16 amino acids. Per the germline V gene, CDR1 is SGHRS and CDR2 is YFSETQ. V lost 3 bases and J lost 0; bases outside the gene matches: 7. DNA of the CDR3: TGCGCCAGCAGCTCTACCGGGACTAAGAGCACAGATACGCAGTATTTT. It yields the protein CASSSTGTKSTDTQYF.

In this sample, this clone turned up a few times. The chain has TRBV7-9 and TRBJ1-1; D gene unclear. The CDR3 is 11 amino acids. Trimming removed 5 bases from V and 7 bases from J, with 8 bases in between. Germline V gene sequence: CDR1 SEHNR, CDR2 FQNEAQ (reference sequence). This CDR3 reads CASSLQIEAFF. CDR3 coding DNA: TGTGCCAGCAGCCTACAGATTGAAGCTTTCTTT.

V gene TRBV6-1 combines with J gene TRBJ1-1; possibly TRBD1 for D (6 bases). This CDR3 spans 12 amino acids. The germline gives CDR1 MNHNS, CDR2 SASEGT. V gave up 5 bases and J gave up 8 bases, with 12 bases separating them. CDR3 in DNA: TGTGCCAGCAGTCCCCGGACAGACGAAGCTTTCTTT. This codes for CASSPRTDEAFF.

The J gene is TRBJ2-7, the V gene TRBV28, with TRBD1 matching 8 bases. The trim removed 6 bases at V and 6 bases at J, leaving 4 bases unmatched. Germline V gene lookup returns CDR1 MDHEN and CDR2 SYDVKM. The length of the CDR3 is 12 residues. The CDR3 is CASRTGEVEQYV. DNA for the CDR3: TGTGCCAGCAGGACAGGGGAGGTCGAGCAGTACGTC.

This clone was observed a single time. The J gene is TRBJ2-1, the V gene TRBV6-5; TRBD2 aligns across 8 bases. The CDR3 is 15 residues long. Per germline, CDR1 MNHEY and CDR2 SVGAGI. Losses at the gene ends were 6 bases for V and 3 bases for J; bases not matched to a gene: 7. The CDR3: CASSSRLANYNEQFF. CDR3 DNA: TGTGCCAGCAGCTCACGACTAGCGAACTACAATGAGCAGTTCTTC.

V usage is TRBV7-9 and J usage is TRBJ2-1, with 8 bases that match TRBD2. From germline, CDR1 is SEHNR and CDR2 FQNEAQ (reference sequence). This CDR3 contains 17 residues. The ends lost 2 bases at V and 9 bases at J; junction bases unmatched: 15. CDR3 DNA: TGTGCCAGCAGCTTACTTGGTGCGGGGAGCGGGAGTGGTGAGCAGTTCTTC. Residues: CASSLLGAGSGSGEQFF.

V is TRBV30 and J is TRBJ2-5; tentatively, D is TRBD2 (5 bases). Germline CDR1 is GTSNPN and CDR2 is SVGIG (reference sequence). Trimming stripped 3 bases from V and 3 bases from J, with 8 bases between. The CDR3 consists of 12 residues. The CDR3 loop reads CAWSGMEETQYF. The CDR3 DNA follows: TGTGCCTGGAGCGGGATGGAAGAGACCCAGTACTTC.

The chain has TRBV7-3 and TRBJ2-1; a weak D match, TRBD2 (6 bases). There are 17 residues in the CDR3. Germline-derived CDR1 and CDR2 are SGHTA and FQGTGA. V lost 4 bases, J lost 4 bases, and 20 bases lay in between. The CDR3 loop is CASSSTSGTLQYNEQFF. The CDR3 DNA follows: TGTGCCAGCAGCTCAACTTCCGGGACTCTTCAATACAATGAGCAGTTCTTC. The complete variable domain, with remaining parts taken from reference TRBV7-3 and TRBJ2-1, reads GAGVSQTPSNKVTEKGKYVELRCDPISGHTALYWYRQSLGQGPEFLIYFQGTGAADDSGLPNDRFFAVRPEGSVSTLKIQRTERGDSAVYLCASSSTSGTLQYNEQFFGPGTRLTVL.

The CDR3 region has the DNA TGCGCCAGCAGCGAACCAACAGGTGAAGCTTTCTTT. It is translated as CASSEPTGEAFF. The chain is built from TRBV5-1 and TRBJ1-1; TRBD1 might be the D (5 bases). Germline CDR1 SGHRS, CDR2 YFSETQ. There are 12 residues in the CDR3. V lost 4 bases, J lost 7 bases, and 11 bases lay in between.

The chain carries TRBV7-2 and TRBJ2-3; 9 bases are a match to TRBD2. Germline loops: CDR1 SGHTA, CDR2 FQGNSA. This CDR3 has 19 amino acids. V was clipped by 0 bases and J by 4 bases; unmatched bases: 14. The CDR3 protein is CASSLARRGGRGGPDTQYF. CDR3 DNA sequence: TGTGCCAGCAGCTTAGCGCGGAGGGGCGGGAGGGGTGGTCCAGATACGCAGTATTTT.